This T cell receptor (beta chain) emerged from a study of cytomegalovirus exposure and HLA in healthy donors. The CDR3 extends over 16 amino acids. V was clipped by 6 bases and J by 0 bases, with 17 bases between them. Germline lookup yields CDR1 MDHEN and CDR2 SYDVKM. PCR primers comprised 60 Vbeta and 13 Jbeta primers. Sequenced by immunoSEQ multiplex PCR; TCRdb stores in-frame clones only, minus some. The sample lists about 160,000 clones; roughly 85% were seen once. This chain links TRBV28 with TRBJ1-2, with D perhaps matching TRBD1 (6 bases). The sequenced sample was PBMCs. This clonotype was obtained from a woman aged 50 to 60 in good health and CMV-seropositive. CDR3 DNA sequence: TGTGCCAGCAGCTCGGGGGGCACGGACTCTAACTATGGCTACACCTTC. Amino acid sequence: CASSSGGTDSNYGYTF.